This is a list of T cell receptor beta chains from one sample in a study of spatial heterogeneity in lung cancer. TCRdb ran MiXCR on the 5' RACE reads and lists one entry per CDR3 protein. The sample has thousands of distinct CDR3 sequences; approximately 4.5% are singletons. Here the sequenced sample was normal lung tissue next to the tumor, taken at surgery. The receptors originated from a female donor with early-stage non-small cell lung cancer. CDR3s include the opening cysteine and the closing phenylalanine or tryptophan. The order of the fields is V gene, D gene, J gene, clone size, CDR3 protein, CDR3 DNA. A D gene is named only where the DNA matches it firmly. The listing skips clone size in some rows; elsewhere it reads once, few, many or a size class.

V gene: TRBV7-2
D gene: TRBD2
J gene: TRBJ2-2
clone size: medium-sized
CDR3 protein: CASSTSVTGELFF
CDR3 DNA: TGTGCCAGCAGCACTAGCGTAACCGGGGAGCTGTTTTTT

V gene: TRBV5-6
D gene: -
J gene: TRBJ2-5
clone size: medium-sized
CDR3 protein: CASEEGAQETQYF
CDR3 DNA: TGTGCCAGCGAAGAGGGAGCTCAGGAGACCCAGTACTTC

V gene: TRBV5-4
D gene: TRBD2
J gene: TRBJ2-3
clone size: medium-sized
CDR3 protein: CAMRELGDTQYF
CDR3 DNA: TGTGCTATGCGGGAGTTGGGAGATACGCAGTATTTT

V gene: TRBV9
D gene: -
J gene: TRBJ1-1
clone size: medium-sized
CDR3 protein: CASSVGGRTLNTEAFF
CDR3 DNA: TGTGCCAGCAGCGTAGGGGGCAGAACTCTGAACACTGAAGCTTTCTTT

V gene: TRBV20-1
D gene: TRBD2
J gene: TRBJ2-5
clone size: many
CDR3 protein: CSASALAGETQYF
CDR3 DNA: TGCAGTGCTAGCGCACTAGCGGGAGAGACCCAGTACTTC

V gene: TRBV10-2
D gene: -
J gene: TRBJ1-5
clone size: large
CDR3 protein: CASSESPGNSNQPQHF
CDR3 DNA: TGCGCCAGCAGTGAGTCCCCAGGGAACAGCAATCAGCCCCAGCATTTT

V gene: TRBV12-3/TRBV12-4
D gene: -
J gene: TRBJ2-5
clone size: medium-sized
CDR3 protein: CASSLALGRPQETQYF
CDR3 DNA: TGTGCCAGCAGTTTAGCGTTGGGACGGCCCCAAGAGACCCAGTACTTC

V gene: TRBV9
D gene: -
J gene: TRBJ1-6
clone size: many
CDR3 protein: CASSVAPGVSDNSPLHF
CDR3 DNA: TGTGCCAGCAGCGTAGCTCCGGGGGTATCTGATAATTCACCCCTCCACTTT

V gene: TRBV9
D gene: TRBD2
J gene: TRBJ2-5
clone size: medium-sized
CDR3 protein: CASSVGTTQETQYF
CDR3 DNA: TGTGCCAGCAGCGTGGGGACTACCCAAGAGACCCAGTACTTC

V gene: TRBV7-2
D gene: -
J gene: TRBJ1-5
clone size: medium-sized
CDR3 protein: CASSLGQSAPQHF
CDR3 DNA: TGTGCCAGCAGCTTAGGACAGTCAGCGCCCCAGCATTTT

V gene: TRBV28
D gene: -
J gene: TRBJ1-1
clone size: medium-sized
CDR3 protein: CASSSRGEFRNTEAFF
CDR3 DNA: TGTGCCAGCAGTTCTCGGGGTGAGTTCCGGAACACTGAAGCTTTCTTT

V gene: TRBV7-3
D gene: -
J gene: TRBJ2-5
clone size: many
CDR3 protein: CASSLSGPQETQYF
CDR3 DNA: TGTGCCAGCAGCTTATCAGGACCACAAGAGACCCAGTACTTC

V gene: TRBV12-3/TRBV12-4
D gene: TRBD2
J gene: TRBJ2-3
clone size: medium-sized
CDR3 protein: CASSPGGRGTDTQYF
CDR3 DNA: TGTGCCAGCAGCCCGGGCGGGAGAGGGACAGATACGCAGTATTTT

V gene: TRBV9
D gene: -
J gene: TRBJ1-6
clone size: large
CDR3 protein: CASSDRDIGGSPLHF
CDR3 DNA: TGTGCCAGCAGTGACCGGGACATAGGAGGCTCACCCCTCCACTTT

V gene: TRBV4-1
D gene: -
J gene: TRBJ1-1
clone size: medium-sized
CDR3 protein: CASSQDRQNTEAFF
CDR3 DNA: TGCGCCAGCAGCCAAGATAGACAGAACACTGAAGCTTTCTTT

V gene: TRBV7-2
D gene: -
J gene: TRBJ2-2
clone size: few
CDR3 protein: CASSLALGLRRELFF
CDR3 DNA: TGTGCCAGCAGCTTAGCGCTTGGCCTACGAAGGGAGCTGTTTTTT

V gene: TRBV5-1
D gene: -
J gene: TRBJ1-2
clone size: many
CDR3 protein: CASSLGQLDYGYTF
CDR3 DNA: TGCGCCAGCAGCTTGGGGCAGCTTGACTATGGCTACACCTTC

V gene: TRBV7-3
D gene: TRBD1
J gene: TRBJ1-2
clone size: medium-sized
CDR3 protein: CASSKGGEDYGYTF
CDR3 DNA: TGTGCCAGCAGCAAAGGGGGCGAAGACTATGGCTACACCTTC

V gene: TRBV24-1
D gene: -
J gene: TRBJ1-5
clone size: medium-sized
CDR3 protein: CATSDRPGPLVDQPQHF
CDR3 DNA: TGTGCCACCAGTGATCGTCCGGGACCCCTGGTCGATCAGCCCCAGCATTTT

V gene: TRBV7-3
D gene: TRBD2
J gene: TRBJ2-1
clone size: many
CDR3 protein: CASRLSGGAFNEQFF
CDR3 DNA: TGTGCCAGCAGACTCAGCGGGGGCGCCTTCAATGAGCAGTTCTTC

V gene: TRBV7-9
D gene: -
J gene: TRBJ1-1
clone size: many
CDR3 protein: CASSLGFGGEAFF
CDR3 DNA: TGTGCCAGCAGCTTAGGGTTTGGGGGTGAAGCTTTCTTT

V gene: TRBV7-9
D gene: -
J gene: TRBJ1-1
clone size: large
CDR3 protein: CASSFVEGLTEAFF
CDR3 DNA: TGTGCCAGCAGCTTTGTGGAGGGACTCACTGAAGCTTTCTTT

V gene: TRBV9
D gene: TRBD2
J gene: TRBJ2-3
clone size: medium-sized
CDR3 protein: CASSLGLASTDTQYF
CDR3 DNA: TGTGCCAGCAGTCTAGGACTAGCGAGCACAGATACGCAGTATTTT

V gene: TRBV6-5
D gene: -
J gene: TRBJ1-1
clone size: large
CDR3 protein: CASSYFGDTEAFF
CDR3 DNA: TGTGCCAGCAGTTACTTCGGGGACACTGAAGCTTTCTTT

V gene: TRBV18
D gene: -
J gene: TRBJ2-7
clone size: many
CDR3 protein: CASSLDNGGEQYF
CDR3 DNA: TGTGCCAGCTCACTGGACAACGGAGGCGAGCAGTACTTC

V gene: TRBV12-3/TRBV12-4
D gene: -
J gene: TRBJ2-3
clone size: -
CDR3 protein: CASSHSTDTQYF
CDR3 DNA: TGTGCCAGCAGCCACAGCACAGATACGCAGTATTTT

V gene: TRBV28
D gene: -
J gene: TRBJ1-5
clone size: large
CDR3 protein: CASSLAGDQPQHF
CDR3 DNA: TGTGCCAGCAGTTTAGCTGGAGATCAGCCCCAGCATTTT

V gene: TRBV7-2
D gene: -
J gene: TRBJ1-1
clone size: large
CDR3 protein: CASSMGGSVTEAFF
CDR3 DNA: TGTGCCAGCAGTATGGGAGGGAGCGTCACTGAAGCTTTCTTT

V gene: TRBV30
D gene: -
J gene: TRBJ2-2
clone size: medium-sized
CDR3 protein: CAWRPGPNTGELFF
CDR3 DNA: TGTGCCTGGAGGCCGGGGCCTAACACCGGGGAGCTGTTTTTT

V gene: TRBV6-1
D gene: -
J gene: TRBJ2-3
clone size: many
CDR3 protein: CASSPLGWASTDTQYF
CDR3 DNA: TGTGCCAGCAGCCCCTTGGGGTGGGCTAGCACAGATACGCAGTATTTT

V gene: TRBV29-1
D gene: -
J gene: TRBJ2-2
clone size: large
CDR3 protein: CSVDPGHHGELFF
CDR3 DNA: TGCAGCGTTGACCCGGGGCATCACGGGGAGCTGTTTTTT

V gene: TRBV12-3/TRBV12-4
D gene: -
J gene: TRBJ2-5
clone size: -
CDR3 protein: CASSLSPQETQYF
CDR3 DNA: TGTGCCAGCAGTTTATCCCCCCAAGAGACCCAGTACTTC

V gene: TRBV5-1
D gene: -
J gene: TRBJ2-3
clone size: many
CDR3 protein: CASSLGTAPSTDTQYF
CDR3 DNA: TGCGCCAGCAGCCTCGGGACGGCACCAAGCACAGATACGCAGTATTTT

V gene: TRBV28
D gene: -
J gene: TRBJ1-4
clone size: many
CDR3 protein: CASSPPGGNEKLFF
CDR3 DNA: TGTGCCAGCAGCCCTCCGGGCGGTAATGAAAAACTGTTTTTT

V gene: TRBV5-1
D gene: -
J gene: TRBJ2-3
clone size: medium-sized
CDR3 protein: CASSWAQWGDTQYF
CDR3 DNA: TGCGCCAGCAGCTGGGCCCAATGGGGAGATACGCAGTATTTT

V gene: TRBV2
D gene: -
J gene: TRBJ1-5
clone size: few
CDR3 protein: CARVNWGNQPQHF
CDR3 DNA: TGTGCCAGAGTTAATTGGGGCAATCAGCCCCAGCATTTT

V gene: TRBV5-4
D gene: -
J gene: TRBJ1-1
clone size: -
CDR3 protein: CASSSPNTEAFF
CDR3 DNA: TGTGCCAGCAGCTCCCCCAACACTGAAGCTTTCTTT

V gene: TRBV7-2
D gene: TRBD2
J gene: TRBJ2-1
clone size: medium-sized
CDR3 protein: CASSLASGGLNEQFF
CDR3 DNA: TGTGCCAGCAGCTTAGCGAGCGGGGGGCTCAATGAGCAGTTCTTC

V gene: TRBV20-1
D gene: -
J gene: TRBJ1-1
clone size: -
CDR3 protein: CSARDNRGAVTEAFF
CDR3 DNA: TGCAGTGCTAGAGATAATCGGGGGGCGGTCACTGAAGCTTTCTTT

V gene: TRBV7-9
D gene: -
J gene: TRBJ1-5
clone size: many
CDR3 protein: CASSLAGQGNQPQHF
CDR3 DNA: TGTGCCAGCAGCTTAGCGGGCCAGGGGAATCAGCCCCAGCATTTT

V gene: TRBV7-9
D gene: TRBD2
J gene: TRBJ2-5
clone size: medium-sized
CDR3 protein: CASSLSSSSGKGETQYF
CDR3 DNA: TGTGCCAGCAGCTTAAGTTCAAGTAGCGGGAAGGGGGAGACCCAGTACTTC

V gene: TRBV13
D gene: TRBD1
J gene: TRBJ1-4
clone size: medium-sized
CDR3 protein: CASSSTGEWGEKLFF
CDR3 DNA: TGTGCCAGCAGCTCGACAGGGGAATGGGGTGAAAAACTGTTTTTT

V gene: TRBV7-8
D gene: -
J gene: TRBJ2-3
clone size: large
CDR3 protein: CASSLAKGTDTQYF
CDR3 DNA: TGTGCCAGCAGCTTAGCTAAGGGCACAGATACGCAGTATTTT

V gene: TRBV30
D gene: -
J gene: TRBJ2-1
clone size: few
CDR3 protein: CAGTEGARRNEQFF
CDR3 DNA: TGTGCGGGTACGGAGGGTGCGAGGCGCAATGAGCAGTTCTTC

V gene: TRBV4-2
D gene: TRBD2
J gene: TRBJ2-7
clone size: medium-sized
CDR3 protein: CASSQVESCTSGSCEQYF
CDR3 DNA: TGTGCCAGCAGCCAAGTAGAGAGTTGCACTAGCGGGTCATGCGAGCAGTACTTC

V gene: TRBV7-2
D gene: -
J gene: TRBJ2-3
clone size: -
CDR3 protein: CASSLTGIIADTQYF
CDR3 DNA: TGTGCCAGCAGCTTAACCGGGATCATAGCAGATACGCAGTATTTT

V gene: TRBV23-1
D gene: -
J gene: TRBJ2-5
clone size: many
CDR3 protein: CASSPQGTETQYF
CDR3 DNA: TGCGCCAGCAGTCCCCAGGGTACGGAGACCCAGTACTTC

V gene: TRBV7-2
D gene: TRBD1
J gene: TRBJ2-7
clone size: many
CDR3 protein: CASSPGGGYEQYF
CDR3 DNA: TGTGCCAGCAGCCCAGGGGGCGGGTACGAGCAGTACTTC

V gene: TRBV12-3/TRBV12-4
D gene: -
J gene: TRBJ2-1
clone size: medium-sized
CDR3 protein: CASSEGFNEQFF
CDR3 DNA: TGTGCCAGCTCCGAGGGGTTCAATGAGCAGTTCTTC

V gene: TRBV6-5
D gene: -
J gene: TRBJ1-5
clone size: many
CDR3 protein: CASRPGVSNQPQHF
CDR3 DNA: TGTGCCAGCAGGCCCGGTGTCAGCAATCAGCCCCAGCATTTT

V gene: TRBV27
D gene: -
J gene: TRBJ2-1
clone size: medium-sized
CDR3 protein: CASSLSLRGGGSYNEQFF
CDR3 DNA: TGTGCCAGCAGTTTGTCCCTTAGAGGGGGGGGCTCCTACAATGAGCAGTTCTTC

V gene: TRBV20-1
D gene: -
J gene: TRBJ2-1
clone size: medium-sized
CDR3 protein: CSALLATYNEQFF
CDR3 DNA: TGCAGTGCTCTACTAGCAACTTACAATGAGCAGTTCTTC